This is a list of T cell receptor beta chains from one sample in a study of CD8+CD57+ T cells in acquired aplastic anemia. TCRdb processed the reads anew with MiXCR; each CDR3 protein has one entry. This table has about 190,000 distinct CDR3 sequences, approximately 49% appearing once. The sample comprised sorted CD4+, CD8+, or CD8+CD57+ T cells (not recorded which) from PBMCs. The origin of the receptors is a human donor in good health, serving as a control. Both conserved end residues are part of each CDR3. A D gene is named only where the DNA matches it firmly. Not every row has a clone size; where given, it reads once, few, many or a size class.

V gene,J gene,D gene,clone size,CDR3 protein,CDR3 DNA
TRBV5-1,TRBJ1-4,TRBD1,NA,CASSSWDRGEKLFF,TGCGCCAGCAGCTCCTGGGACAGGGGTGAAAAACTGTTTTTT
TRBV25-1,TRBJ1-5,NA,once,CASSDQGGVNQPQHF,TGTGCCAGCAGTGATCAAGGGGGGGTCAATCAGCCCCAGCATTTT
TRBV27,TRBJ2-7,NA,NA,CASWGQESSYEQYF,TGTGCCAGCTGGGGGCAGGAGAGCTCCTACGAGCAGTACTTC
TRBV5-1,TRBJ2-3,NA,many,CASSLEGDADTQYF,TGCGCCAGCAGCTTGGAGGGGGACGCAGATACGCAGTATTTT
TRBV7-7,TRBJ2-3,NA,NA,CASSLDADTQYF,TGTGCTAGCAGCTTAGACGCAGATACGCAGTATTTT
TRBV7-2,TRBJ2-5,TRBD1,many,CASSLAPGQGRGYQETQYF,TGTGCCAGCAGCTTAGCTCCGGGACAGGGGCGAGGGTACCAAGAGACCCAGTACTTC
TRBV7-2,TRBJ2-7,NA,NA,CASSFRGSYEQYF,TGTGCCAGCAGCTTTAGGGGGTCGTACGAGCAGTACTTC
TRBV10-1,TRBJ1-5,TRBD1,NA,CASVGTGNQPQHF,TGCGCCAGCGTAGGGACAGGGAATCAGCCCCAGCATTTT
TRBV24-1,TRBJ2-3,NA,many,CATSEVDLGRTDTQYF,TGTGCCACCAGTGAGGTCGACTTGGGCCGCACAGATACGCAGTATTTT
TRBV12-3/TRBV12-4,TRBJ2-4,NA,few,CASSLGGGRAKNIQYF,TGTGCCAGCAGTTTAGGAGGGGGGCGGGCCAAAAACATTCAGTACTTC
TRBV7-9,TRBJ2-1,TRBD1,NA,CASSFQGASYNEQFF,TGTGCCAGCAGCTTCCAGGGGGCGTCCTACAATGAGCAGTTCTTC
TRBV19,TRBJ1-2,TRBD1,many,CASRGTDAYGYTF,TGTGCCAGTAGGGGGACAGACGCCTATGGCTACACCTTC
TRBV29-1,TRBJ2-2,TRBD1,NA,CSVASSLGQGVELFF,TGCAGCGTTGCCAGCAGCTTAGGACAGGGGGTTGAGCTGTTTTTT
TRBV24-1,TRBJ2-7,TRBD1,NA,CATSGRTGTSYEQYF,TGTGCCACCAGTGGAAGGACAGGGACCTCCTACGAGCAGTACTTC
TRBV6-6,TRBJ1-2,NA,many,CASSYGSRGESYGYTF,TGTGCCAGCAGTTACGGAAGCCGGGGGGAGAGCTATGGCTACACCTTC
TRBV10-3,TRBJ1-6,NA,NA,CASRQGTNGSPLHF,TGTGCCTCCCGGCAGGGCACGAACGGTTCACCCCTCCACTTT
TRBV10-3,TRBJ2-1,TRBD1,NA,CAIRDRDNEQFF,TGTGCCATCAGAGACAGGGACAATGAGCAGTTCTTC
TRBV10-3,TRBJ2-7,TRBD1,NA,CASRESGTEVSYEQYF,TGTGCCAGCAGAGAATCCGGGACAGAGGTCTCCTACGAGCAGTACTTC
TRBV9,TRBJ2-5,NA,many,CASSPRVSGETQYF,TGTGCCAGCAGCCCCAGGGTCAGTGGGGAGACCCAGTACTTC
TRBV10-1,TRBJ2-7,TRBD2,few,CASSYRLAGDEQYF,TGTGCCAGCAGTTACCGACTAGCGGGGGATGAGCAGTACTTC
TRBV9,TRBJ1-4,TRBD1,NA,CASSVGQGGEKLFF,TGTGCCAGCAGCGTTGGACAGGGAGGTGAAAAACTGTTTTTT
TRBV6-5,TRBJ1-1,TRBD1,many,CASSPGTAVLRAFF,TGTGCCAGCAGTCCGGGGACAGCCGTATTGAGGGCTTTCTTT
TRBV9,TRBJ1-4,NA,NA,CASSVGSWDEKLFF,TGTGCCAGCAGCGTAGGGTCGTGGGACGAAAAACTGTTTTTT
TRBV20-1,TRBJ2-1,NA,many,CSARDSSVEQFF,TGCAGTGCTAGAGATTCTAGCGTAGAGCAGTTCTTC
TRBV10-3,TRBJ2-1,TRBD1,many,CAIGGQGSSYNEQFF,TGTGCCATAGGTGGACAGGGAAGCTCCTACAATGAGCAGTTCTTC
TRBV11-3,TRBJ1-1,NA,many,CASSKQGGTEAFF,TGTGCCAGCAGTAAACAGGGAGGTACTGAAGCTTTCTTT
TRBV24-1,TRBJ2-5,NA,NA,CATSVSPSETQYF,TGTGCCACCAGTGTAAGCCCGTCAGAGACCCAGTACTTC
TRBV24-1,TRBJ2-5,TRBD1,NA,CATSETGTGGQETQYF,TGTGCCACCAGTGAAACCGGGACAGGGGGACAAGAGACCCAGTACTTC
TRBV15,TRBJ2-5,NA,few,CATSRDRETQYF,TGTGCCACCAGCAGAGATCGAGAGACCCAGTACTTC
TRBV19,TRBJ2-3,NA,NA,CASSIGVTDTQYF,TGTGCCAGTAGTATTGGAGTCACAGATACGCAGTATTTT
TRBV19,TRBJ2-3,TRBD2,NA,CASSIRPGTSGRLTDTQYF,TGTGCCAGTAGTATCCGACCAGGGACTAGCGGGAGGCTCACAGATACGCAGTATTTT
TRBV19,TRBJ1-2,NA,many,CASSIAHKDGYTF,TGTGCCAGTAGTATAGCTCACAAGGATGGCTACACCTTC
TRBV10-3,TRBJ2-7,TRBD2,many,CAISESGTSYEQYF,TGTGCCATCAGTGAGTCAGGGACTAGCTACGAGCAGTACTTC
TRBV10-2,TRBJ2-7,TRBD2,NA,CASSESVKTSRFRGEQYF,TGCGCCAGCAGTGAGTCCGTAAAGACTAGCAGGTTCCGTGGTGAGCAGTACTTC
TRBV7-4,TRBJ2-1,TRBD2,NA,CASSLDLSSGGPYNEQFF,TGTGCCAGCAGCTTAGACTTGAGTAGCGGGGGGCCCTACAATGAGCAGTTCTTC